The sequence of this TCR beta chain was determined in a study of CD8 T cells in Susac syndrome. Broader study findings: The relatively small number of individuals in the TCR sequencing and HLA analysis was acknowledged by the study.

When the RNA was reverse transcribed, random hexamers were used with an input of 0.5 to 1 ug. An immunoSEQ multiplex PCR generated amplified TCR beta CDR3 products spanning 54 Vbeta and 13 Jbeta. TCRdb used MiXCR to reprocess the immunoSEQ multiplex PCR reads, holding one entry per CDR3 protein. The repertoire holds 150,000 to 200,000 distinct CDR3 sequences, with approximately 94% as singletons. This CDR3 spans 15 amino acids. CDR1 and CDR2 (germline): LNHNV, YYDKDF (reference sequence). Trimming took off 1 base at V and 12 bases at J, with 18 bases between the two ends. Remarks on this clonotype: The antigen is unknown.

CD8+ and CD4+ T cells taken from blood had their TCR beta sequenced. The multiple sclerosis controls were treatment-naive patients, and their relapsing-remitting disease was stable or active. Sequencing was carried out using CD4+ T cells from PBMCs. V gene TRBV15 combines with J gene TRBJ2-2; the D is unclear. This receptor was obtained from a human donor with multiple sclerosis. CDR3 sequence (DNA): TGTGCCACCAGCAGAGCCCCCAGAGAGCCCGGTCAGCTGTTTTTT. Translating it yields CATSRAPREPGQLFF.